This T cell receptor beta chain was sequenced during a study of T cell responses to AZD1222 COVID-19 vaccine (dated by TCRdb to about 2021). Broadly, across the study: AZD1222 recipients given second doses at about 4 weeks or at about 12 weeks were pooled, since spike-specific TCR depth and breadth were not found to differ between the two schedules. A total of 240 or so trial participants underwent TCR sequencing, of whom 207 had received two doses of AZD1222 and 26 had received two doses of the MenACWY control vaccine. Trial participants were enrolled by age into 18-55, 56-69 and 70-plus year subgroups, with roughly 150, 30 and 60 TCR-sequenced participants respectively. What the research found in general, with its limitations: The 56-69-year group was small, and its depth increase did not reach significance, likely because of low power. Conclusions about previously exposed vaccinees were limited because only six AZD1222 recipients were SARS-CoV-2 seropositive at baseline. Participants were mostly white British and included more females than males, and it was suggested by the authors that clonal diversity may have been underestimated. Nearly half of unique spike-specific TCRs reportedly recognized epitopes outside regions mutated in the B.1.351 and B.1.1.7 variants. Because no samples from the day 14 peak response were available, repertoires could be characterized only after the peak T cell response. The whole spike protein was spanned by vaccine-associated CD4 TCRs, and dominant responses were seen in regions 160-218 and 743-854. After two AZD1222 doses, both the breadth and the depth of spike-specific TCRs were significantly higher than at day 0 and than in MenACWY recipients.

As regards this clone: The clone's antigen remains unknown. The record has no base qualities; no much larger clone is one base away. Other DNA sequences in this sample translate to the same CDR3.

The sample's time point label, decoded: baseline before first vaccination. The vaccinee samples were drawn from two UK trials, COV001 and COV002, one of which was a single-blind randomized controlled phase 2/3 trial testing AZD1222 (ChAdOx1 nCoV-19) in healthy adults. Trial participant PBMC samples were collected at day 0 and day 28 after the second dose for TCRbeta chain sequencing. The CDR3 regions of human TCRbeta chains were analyzed by immunosequencing. In the source study's methods: TCRs in the repertoires were matched against a reference library of SARS-CoV-2-specific TCRs that had been generated with the MIRA antigen-specificity platform. Breadth was defined as the fraction of unique TCRs that were SARS-CoV-2-associated. Depth was defined as the fraction of total T cells that were SARS-CoV-2-associated. Each spike-specific TCR was assigned to its reactive spike region and to a CD4 or CD8 class using the MIRA data. Log10-transformed breadth and depth values were compared by one-way ANOVA with Sidak's multiple comparisons tests. The immuneACCESS repertoire file appears here via TCRdb, limited to in-frame rearrangements. These files lack a portion of the clones; in checked studies, under half of the deficit traces to unresolved V genes, and the cause of the others is not known. From that table come the V and J calls and clone size; the DNA was used to work out D and trimming. Present in this sample are 110,000 to 150,000 clones, around nine tenths of which were seen just once. Of the sample, roughly 4% falls within the top ten clones.

The trim is 1 base for V and 4 bases for J, with a gap of 12 bases between the germline ends. Including the terminal cysteine and phenylalanine, the CDR3 comprises 15 residues. Of all the DNA, just the CDR3 is kept, 45 bases in frame from base 1. The germline V gene encodes CDR1 SGHRS and CDR2 YFSETQ. Sample: peripheral blood, taken on day 0 of AZD1222 vaccination. This chain is built from TRBV5-1 and TRBJ2-1; a tentative D match to TRBD1 spans 5 bases. This receptor was taken from an adult in good health. The DNA sequence follows: TGCGCCAGCAGCTTGACAGGTACTACTTACAATGAGCAGTTCTTC. Translation gives CASSLTGTTYNEQFF.